A single sample is the source of the 5 T cell receptor beta chains below, sequenced in a study of somatic mutations in cytotoxic T cells in rheumatoid arthritis (dated by TCRdb to 2016 to 2017). Library generation was performed with the immunoSEQ multiplex PCR assay. What TCRdb holds here is the immuneACCESS table cut down to in-frame rearrangements. Part of the clones is not present; checked against another copy, under half of the missing clones reflect an unresolved V gene, and the others are unexplained. The sample table contains fewer than 15,000 clones; only one count was recorded for around 70% of them. 8.5% to 12% of the sample goes to the ten largest clones. Sequencing input: CD8+ T cells sorted from blood. Receptor source: an adult with rheumatoid arthritis.

The rearrangement uses TRBV5-1 and TRBJ2-7, with 9 bases that match TRBD1. The trim removed 3 bases at V and 0 bases at J, leaving 4 bases unmatched. The germline gives CDR1 SGHRS, CDR2 YFSETQ. The CDR3 is 15 residues long. CDR3 region: CASSWGQGASYEQYF. As DNA, the CDR3 is TGCGCCAGCAGCTGGGGACAGGGAGCCTCCTACGAGCAGTACTTC.

This clone was seen just once. The chain employs TRBV15 and TRBJ1-3; D is unclear. The V end lost 0 bases, the J end lost 0 bases, and 6 bases lay between the germline ends. The length of the CDR3 is 15 residues. CDR1 LNHNV and CDR2 YYDKDF come from the germline V gene (reference sequence). The CDR3 here is CATSRDRHSGNTIYF. The CDR3 region has the DNA TGTGCCACCAGCAGAGACCGCCACTCTGGAAACACCATATATTTT.

The V gene is TRBV28, the J gene TRBJ1-2; D gene uncertain. Germline-derived CDR1 and CDR2 are MDHEN and SYDVKM. V lost 7 bases and J 3 bases, leaving 15 bases between the germline ends. CDR3 length: 14 amino acids. Written as DNA, the CDR3 is TGTGCCAGCACCCTTGGGCCATTCGACTATGGCTACACCTTC. This codes for CASTLGPFDYGYTF.

This clone was counted between two and nine times. The genes are TRBV6-5 and TRBJ2-7, with D perhaps matching TRBD1 (5 bases). The CDR3 is 13 residues long. Trimming left V 4 bases short and J 5 bases short, with 12 bases between. Looked up from germline, CDR1 is MNHEY and CDR2 is SVGAGI. The CDR3 region has the DNA TGTGCCAGCAGTTTAGGCAGGGCCCACGAGCAGTACTTC. Amino acids: CASSLGRAHEQYF.

This clone occurred a few times. The DNA for the CDR3 is TGCAGTGCTAGTTTGGCGACTGAAGCTTTCTTT. This encodes CSASLATEAFF. The chain is built from TRBV20-1 and TRBJ1-1; no reliable D call. The V end was cut by 3 bases, the J end by 5 bases, with 7 bases between. Germline V lookup: CDR1 DFQATT, CDR2 SNEGSKA (reference sequence). The CDR3 sequence is 11 residues long.